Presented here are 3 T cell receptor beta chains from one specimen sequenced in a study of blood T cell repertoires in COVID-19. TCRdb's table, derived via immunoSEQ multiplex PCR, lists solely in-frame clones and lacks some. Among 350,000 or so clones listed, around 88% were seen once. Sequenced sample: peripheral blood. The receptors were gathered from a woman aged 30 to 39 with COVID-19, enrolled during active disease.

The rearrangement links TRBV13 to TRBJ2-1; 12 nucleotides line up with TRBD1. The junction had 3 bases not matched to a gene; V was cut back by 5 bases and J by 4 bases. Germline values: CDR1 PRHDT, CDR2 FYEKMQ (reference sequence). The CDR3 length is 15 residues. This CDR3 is CASSQGQGAYNEQFF. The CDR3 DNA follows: TGTGCCAGCAGCCAGGGACAGGGGGCTTACAATGAGCAGTTCTTC. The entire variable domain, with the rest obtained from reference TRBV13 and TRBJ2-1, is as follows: AAGVIQSPRHLIKEKRETATLKCYPIPRHDTVYWYQQGPGQDPQFLISFYEKMQSDKGSIPDRFSAQQFSDYHSELNMSSLELGDSALYFCASSQGQGAYNEQFFGPGTRLTVL.

CDR3 amino acids: CATSGGTASGNTIYF. The DNA for the CDR3 is TGTGCCACCAGCGGCGGGACAGCCTCTGGAAACACCATATATTTT. V is TRBV15 and J is TRBJ1-3; the match to TRBD1 covers 7 bases. The CDR3 loop spans 15 amino acids. The V segment lost 5 bases and the J segment 0 bases; nucleotides outside the gene matches: 4. Per the germline V gene, CDR1 is LNHNV and CDR2 is YYDKDF (reference sequence).

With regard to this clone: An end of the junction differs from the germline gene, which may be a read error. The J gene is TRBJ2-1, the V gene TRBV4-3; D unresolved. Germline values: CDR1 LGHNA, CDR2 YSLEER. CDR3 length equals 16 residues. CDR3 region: CASSQDGGSSYNKQFF. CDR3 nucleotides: TGCGCCAGCAGCCAAGATGGCGGTAGCTCCTACAATAAGCAGTTCTTC.